This TCR beta chain was identified in a study of shared clonotypes between healthy human individuals. Study findings and constraints: Generation probabilities of non-shared clonotypes were lower (relative to those shared by all four donors).

Remarks on this clone: The antigen remains unidentified.

Method: immunoSEQ multiplex PCR; TCRdb's copy keeps in-frame clones and lacks some. The sample includes 2,100,000 or so clones, 90% to 96% of them seen just once. The CDR3 covers 15 residues. Per germline, CDR1 SEHNR and CDR2 FQNEAQ (reference sequence). V dropped 5 bases and J dropped 7; count of bases not matched to a gene: 11. The TCR sequence derives from a man aged 18 to 35 in good health. The genes are TRBV7-9 and TRBJ2-7; 10 bases are a match to TRBD1. The sample was naive CD4+ T cells sorted from blood. Subset defined: CD45RA+ positively selected. The CDR3 DNA follows: TGTGCCAGCAGCCATGGGACAGGGGTTATCGGTGAGCAGTACTTC. Amino acids: CASSHGTGVIGEQYF.